This T cell receptor beta chain comes out of a study of OX40 agonist ivuxolimab in advanced cancers. Study as a whole: Patients were roughly 83% male with ages roughly 23 to 90, mean roughly 55. Two patients with cutaneous melanoma and one with hepatocellular carcinoma, three in total, showed partial responses. Findings of the study overall: Researchers report that CD8+ T cells had, on average, more expanded clones than CD4+. At doses 0.1 to 3.0 mg/kg, CD4+ and CD8+ clones expanded.

CDR3 length equals 15 residues. Germline V gene sequence: CDR1 SGHTA, CDR2 FQGNSA. The J segment lost 7 bases and the V segment lost 1 base, leaving 6 bases of the junction unmatched. The repertoire was sequenced with immunoSEQ multiplex PCR; TCRdb's copy has only in-frame clones and lacks some. In the table there are about 40,000 clones, roughly 83% of which are singletons. Regarding this clone: As yet, its antigen is unknown.

The TCR was taken from an adult with an advanced solid tumor such as melanoma, head and neck, liver or kidney cancer. Sequencing was performed on CD4+ or CD8+ T cells sorted from blood, taken in a trial of the OX40 agonist ivuxolimab. J is TRBJ2-2 and V is TRBV7-2; 7 nucleotides align to TRBD2. Written as DNA, the CDR3 is TGTGCCAGCAGCTTAGATGGCGGGGAGGGCGGGGAGCTGTTTTTT. Residues: CASSLDGGEGGELFF.